The 6 T cell receptor beta chains in this list originate from one sample, sequenced in a study of response to subunit inactivated influenza vaccine. TCRdb ran MiXCR on the RT-PCR reads and lists one entry per CDR3 protein. The repertoire holds around 570,000 distinct CDR3 sequences, with about 10% as singletons. The same sample was also studied in work on T cells expressing NK-cell markers. That report notes: Making the TCR beta cDNA relied on 5'RACE template switching with UMIs.

The sequenced sample was PBMCs from blood, obtained on the day of vaccination. These receptors were obtained from a man aged 45-65 years who received an inactivated influenza vaccine.

The chain employs TRBV20-1 and TRBJ2-5, with D perhaps matching TRBD2 (6 bases). The germline V gene encodes CDR1 DFQATT and CDR2 SNEGSKA (reference sequence). V lost 2 bases and J 3 bases, leaving 13 bases between the germline ends. The length of the CDR3 is 14 residues. The CDR3 here is CSARIGGIKETQYF. For the CDR3, the DNA is TGCAGTGCTAGAATCGGGGGAATTAAAGAGACCCAGTACTTC.

This chain joins TRBV10-3 and TRBJ2-2; D possibly corresponds to TRBD2 (6 bases). The CDR3 runs 14 residues. Germline V gene lookup returns CDR1 ENHRY and CDR2 SYGVKD. The V end lost 4 bases, the J end lost 7 bases, and 13 bases lay between the germline ends. The DNA for the CDR3 is TGTGCCATCAGTGTCGGGAGTGGGATCGGGGAGCTGTTTTTT. Its translation is CAISVGSGIGELFF.

Ten or more counts support this clonotype. One end of the junction is discordant with germline, which a read error may explain. The V and J genes are TRBV7-9 and TRBJ2-7; D not resolved. The length of the CDR3 is 12 residues. The germline gives CDR1 SEHNR, CDR2 FQNEAQ (reference sequence). The CDR3 sequence: CASSLSGYEQYF. The CDR3 DNA sequence: TGCGCCAGCAGCTTGTCGGGCTACGAGCAGTACTTC.

The rearrangement joins TRBV7-6 to TRBJ2-7; D possibly corresponds to TRBD2 (5 bases). The V gene's germline CDR1 is SGHVS and CDR2 FNYEAQ. The CDR3 loop spans 16 amino acids. V shed 5 bases and J shed 1 base, with 18 bases lying between them. The CDR3 region is CASSREITSTSYEQYF. CDR3 nucleotide sequence: TGTGCCAGCAGCCGAGAAATAACTAGTACTTCCTACGAGCAGTACTTC.

The chain recombines TRBV6-1 with TRBJ1-2, with 9 bases identical to TRBD1. CDR1 MNHNS and CDR2 SASEGT come from the germline V gene. Trimming took 5 bases from V and 5 from J; bases not matched to a gene: 6. The CDR3 is 14 residues long. The CDR3 DNA reads as TGTGCCAGCAGTACGGACAGGGGCGGGTATGGCTACACCTTC. This sequence encodes CASSTDRGGYGYTF.

This clonotype was seen at least ten times. This chain uses TRBV5-1 with TRBJ2-5; 10 nucleotides line up with TRBD2. J gave up 2 bases and V 1 base, and 2 bases lay outside the gene matches. Germline assignment: CDR1 SGHRS and CDR2 YFSETQ. The CDR3 is 15 residues long. Here the CDR3 reads CASSLTSGTQETQYF. CDR3 nucleotides: TGCGCCAGCAGCTTGACTAGCGGGACACAAGAGACCCAGTACTTC.